Following are 14 T cell receptor beta chains from one sample sequenced in a study of Graves' ophthalmopathy and Graves' hyperthyroidism. The study amplified TCR beta CDR3 regions using RNA transcripts. Amplification began with first-round RT-PCR using HTBI primers, then second-round multiplex PCR was performed. Using its own MiXCR run on the multiplex PCR reads, TCRdb lists one record per CDR3 protein. In the table there are hundreds of thousands of distinct CDR3 sequences, roughly 39% of which are singletons. Material: peripheral blood. All receptors come from an adult man with Graves' ophthalmopathy.

This clonotype was observed at least ten times. This sequence joins TRBV19 and TRBJ1-2, with TRBD1 as a possible D gene (6 bases). The V gene lost 6 bases and the J gene lost 6 bases, with 8 bases spanning the gap. The germline V gene has CDR1 LNHDA and CDR2 SQIVND (reference sequence). The CDR3 covers 11 residues. The CDR3 is CASRDRHGYTF. In DNA form, the CDR3 reads TGTGCCAGTAGGGACAGACATGGCTACACCTTC.

V usage is TRBV25-1 and J usage is TRBJ2-2; a weak D match, TRBD2 (6 bases). This CDR3 contains 15 residues. Germline lookup yields CDR1 MGHDK and CDR2 SYGVNS. V was cut by 8 bases and J by 4 bases, with 17 bases left in between. The CDR3 DNA sequence: TGTGCCAGCGCCCCAACAACTAGCAGCACCGGGGAGCTGTTTTTT. Its translation: CASAPTTSSTGELFF. Variable domain in full (rest from reference TRBV25-1 and TRBJ2-2): EADIYQTPRYLVIGTGKKITLECSQTMGHDKMYWYQQDPGMELHLIHYSYGVNSTEKGDLSSESTVSRIRTEHFPLTLESARPSHTSQYLCASAPTTSSTGELFFGEGSRLTVL.

This clonotype has at least ten counts. The V call is TRBV9, the J call TRBJ2-5, with D perhaps TRBD1 (6 bases). V was pared by 3 bases and J by 6 bases, with 12 bases between. The CDR3 loop spans 13 amino acids. Germline-derived CDR1 and CDR2 are SGDLS and YYNGEE. The CDR3 DNA follows: TGTGCCAGCAGCGGGCAGGGGTCGAAGACCCAGTACTTC. Its protein product is CASSGQGSKTQYF. Complete variable domain (other parts from reference TRBV9 and TRBJ2-5): DSGVTQTPKHLITATGQRVTLRCSPRSGDLSVYWYQQSLDQGLQFLIQYYNGEERAKGNILERFSAQQFPDLHSELNLSSLELGDSALYFCASSGQGSKTQYFGPGTRLLVL.

This clonotype was recorded many times. This chain links TRBV24-1 with TRBJ1-1; 8 bases are shared with TRBD1. This CDR3 comprises 15 residues. J was trimmed by 1 base and V by 3 bases; bases with no gene match: 3. Germline CDR1 is KGHDR and CDR2 is SFDVKD. The CDR3 DNA is TGTGCCACCAGTGATCCGGGGACAGGGAACACTGAAGCTTTCTTT. Protein sequence: CATSDPGTGNTEAFF.

The chain employs TRBV5-1 and TRBJ2-6; TRBD1 matches at 8 bases. CDR1 and CDR2 from the germline V gene are SGHRS and YFSETQ. V trimming: 4 bases; J trimming: 0 bases; junction bases outside the gene matches: 6. The CDR3 runs to 17 residues. The CDR3 sequence is CASSPGQGSSGANVLTF. In nucleotides, the CDR3 is TGCGCCAGCAGCCCCGGACAGGGAAGCTCTGGGGCCAACGTCCTGACTTTC.

Comment on this clonotype: This may stem from a read error, because a much larger clone lies one nucleotide away. This chain connects TRBV7-2 to TRBJ1-2, with D hard to call. The V gene's germline CDR1 is SGHTA and CDR2 FQGNSA. The length of the CDR3 is 13 residues. The CDR3 DNA reads TGTGCCAGCAGCTTAGACATGAACTCTGGCTACACCTTC. The encoded protein is CASSLDMNSGYTF.

Details on this clonotype: A read error is possible here, since a much larger clone lies one base away. The chain employs TRBV11-2 and TRBJ2-5; no clear D gene. The CDR3 runs 14 residues. V lost 5 bases, J lost 0 bases, and 10 bases lay in between. Per the germline V gene, CDR1 is SGHAT and CDR2 is FQNNGV. CDR3 bases: TGTGCCAGCAGCCTCAGCAGGTACCAAGAGACCCAGTACTTC. It yields the protein CASSLSRYQETQYF. The full variable domain, with the rest looked up from reference TRBV11-2 and TRBJ2-5, is EAGVAQSPRYKIIEKRQSVAFWCNPISGHATLYWYQQILGQGPKLLIQFQNNGVVDDSQLPKDRFSAERLKGVDSTLKIQPAKLEDSAVYLCASSLSRYQETQYFGPGTRLLVL.

This clonotype showed up many times. V gene TRBV29-1 combines with J gene TRBJ2-2, with 9 bases matching TRBD1. V was clipped by 4 bases and J by 5 bases; unmatched bases: 2. The CDR3 spans 13 residues. CDR1 SQVTM and CDR2 ANQGSEA come from the germline V gene. The CDR3 region is CSVAQGATGELFF. The CDR3, as DNA: TGCAGCGTTGCACAGGGGGCTACCGGGGAGCTGTTTTTT.

This chain joins TRBV7-9 and TRBJ1-5; TRBD1 might be the D (6 bases). V lost 6 bases and J lost 4, with 22 bases in between. CDR1 is SEHNR, CDR2 FQNEAQ, per germline (reference sequence). This CDR3 spans 17 amino acids. CDR3 in DNA: TGTGCCAGCAGTATACCGGGACACCCCCGGTCAAATCAGCCCCAGCATTTT. Translating gives CASSIPGHPRSNQPQHF. Variable domain in full (rest from reference TRBV7-9 and TRBJ1-5): DTGVSQNPRHKITKRGQNVTFRCDPISEHNRLYWYRQTLGQGPEFLTYFQNEAQLEKSRLLSDRFSAERPKGSFSTLEIQRTEQGDSAMYLCASSIPGHPRSNQPQHFGDGTRLSIL.

This clonotype came up a few times. The J gene is TRBJ1-1, the V gene TRBV13; 9 bases map to TRBD1. Germline V gene lookup returns CDR1 PRHDT and CDR2 FYEKMQ (reference sequence). The CDR3 loop spans 16 amino acids. Trimming took 5 bases from V and 3 from J; bases not matched to a gene: 10. CDR3: CASSTLTGQGYTEAFF. The CDR3 DNA reads TGTGCCAGCAGCACACTTACGGGACAGGGCTACACTGAAGCTTTCTTT. The complete variable domain, with remaining parts taken from reference TRBV13 and TRBJ1-1, reads AAGVIQSPRHLIKEKRETATLKCYPIPRHDTVYWYQQGPGQDPQFLISFYEKMQSDKGSIPDRFSAQQFSDYHSELNMSSLELGDSALYFCASSTLTGQGYTEAFFGQGTRLTVV.

Worth noting for this clonotype: It may be a read error: a sequence one base away is much more abundant. The chain recombines TRBV10-3 with TRBJ1-2; D gene uncertain. Germline-derived CDR1 and CDR2 are ENHRY and SYGVKD. V was cut by 10 bases and J by 3 bases, with 21 bases left in between. The CDR3 length is 15 residues. The CDR3, as DNA: TGTGCCAGCAGCCAAGGTATCGAGGGTCACTATGGCTACACCTTC. This sequence encodes CASSQGIEGHYGYTF.

This clonotype turned up a few times. This chain uses TRBV6-6 with TRBJ2-5; D not resolved. V was shortened by 2 bases and J by 3 bases, with 13 bases between the two germline ends. CDR3 length: 15 residues. Germline values: CDR1 MNHNY, CDR2 SVGAGI (reference sequence). CDR3 sequence: CASSYIGNIKETQYF. The DNA of the CDR3 is TGTGCCAGCAGTTACATTGGAAATATCAAAGAGACCCAGTACTTC.

This clonotype has a handful of counts. The DNA for the CDR3 is TGTGCCAGCAGGGGTCTCGCAGATACGCAGTATTTT. Residues: CASRGLADTQYF. The V and J genes are TRBV2 and TRBJ2-3, with D uncertain. Germline V gene lookup returns CDR1 SNHLY and CDR2 FYNNEI. There are 12 residues in the CDR3. The V end was cut by 6 bases, the J end by 4 bases, with 8 bases between.

This clonotype was found once. V and J are TRBV7-9 and TRBJ2-5; 9 bases map to TRBD1. V trimming: 5 bases; J trimming: 3 bases; junction bases outside the gene matches: 7. The CDR3 has 15 amino acids. Germline values: CDR1 SEHNR, CDR2 FQNEAQ (reference sequence). The CDR3 region is CASSQDGQGKETQYF. The CDR3 DNA sequence: TGTGCCAGCAGCCAAGATGGACAGGGGAAAGAGACCCAGTACTTC.